A single T cell receptor beta chain is shown here with its context. This specimen comes from a study of blood T cell repertoires in COVID-19. Study information: Samples taken during acute and convalescent COVID-19 were collected in the United States, Italy and Spain. In each case, the material was cDNA or gDNA derived from T cells, B-cell-depleted T cells, or PBMCs.

J lost 3 bases, V lost 5 bases, and 2 bases had no gene match. The CDR3 sequence is 13 residues long. Germline V gives CDR1 GTSNPN, CDR2 SVGIG (reference sequence). Data came from immunoSEQ multiplex PCR; TCRdb stores just in-frame clones and leaves some out. The repertoire has tens of thousands of clones, around nine tenths of them found once; the top ten carry roughly 10%. The sequencing input was peripheral blood. This chain uses TRBV30 with TRBJ1-5, with 9 bases aligning to TRBD1. This TCR was sampled from a human donor in a cohort sampled during active COVID-19. The donor label of this sample is uncertain. The CDR3 is CAWDRGNNQPQHF. CDR3 in DNA: TGTGCCTGGGACAGGGGGAACAATCAGCCCCAGCATTTT.